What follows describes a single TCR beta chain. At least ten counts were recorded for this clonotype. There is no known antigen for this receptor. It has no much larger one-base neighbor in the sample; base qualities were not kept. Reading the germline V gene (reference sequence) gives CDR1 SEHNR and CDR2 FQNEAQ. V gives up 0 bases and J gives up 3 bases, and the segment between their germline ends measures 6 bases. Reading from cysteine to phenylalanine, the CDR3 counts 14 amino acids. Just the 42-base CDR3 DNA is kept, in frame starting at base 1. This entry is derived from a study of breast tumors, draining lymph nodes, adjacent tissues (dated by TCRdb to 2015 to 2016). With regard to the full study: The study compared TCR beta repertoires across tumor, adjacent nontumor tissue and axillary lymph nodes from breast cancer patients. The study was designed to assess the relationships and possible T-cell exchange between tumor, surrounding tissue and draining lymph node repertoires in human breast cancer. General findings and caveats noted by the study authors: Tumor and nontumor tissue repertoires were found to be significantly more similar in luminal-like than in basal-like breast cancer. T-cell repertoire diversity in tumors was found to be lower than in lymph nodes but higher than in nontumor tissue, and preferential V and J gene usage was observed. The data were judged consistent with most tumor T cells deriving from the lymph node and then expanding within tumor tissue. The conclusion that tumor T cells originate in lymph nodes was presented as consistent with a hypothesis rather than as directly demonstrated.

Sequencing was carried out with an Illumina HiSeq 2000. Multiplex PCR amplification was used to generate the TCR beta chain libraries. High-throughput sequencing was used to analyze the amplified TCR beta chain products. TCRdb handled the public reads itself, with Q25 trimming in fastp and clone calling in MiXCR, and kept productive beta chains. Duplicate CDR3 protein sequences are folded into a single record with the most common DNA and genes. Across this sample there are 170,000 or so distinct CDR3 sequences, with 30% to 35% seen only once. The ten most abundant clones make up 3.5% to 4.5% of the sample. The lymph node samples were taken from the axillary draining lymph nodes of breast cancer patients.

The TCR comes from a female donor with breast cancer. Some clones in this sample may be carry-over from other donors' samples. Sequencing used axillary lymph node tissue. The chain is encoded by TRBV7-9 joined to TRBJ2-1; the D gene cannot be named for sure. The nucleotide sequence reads TGTGCCAGCAGCTTAGCCAACGACTACAATGAGCAGTTCTTC. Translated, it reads CASSLANDYNEQFF.